This T cell receptor (beta chain) was captured in a study of blood T cells in healthy people across ages. There are 13 residues in the CDR3. With 2 bases removed from V and 10 bases from J, the gap between germline ends came to 12 bases. Germline CDR1 reads PRHDT; CDR2 reads FYEKMQ (reference sequence). Through a sample-barcoded 5' primer and a J-beta primer mix, a second PCR was run for roughly 7 to 11 cycles. TCRdb recomputed calls from the 5' RACE reads with MiXCR, one row per CDR3 protein. This table has around 2 million distinct CDR3 sequences, 35% to 50% appearing once. This chain uses TRBV13 with TRBJ2-4; D unclear. This receptor was identified in a human donor in good health. The sequenced sample was blood. CDR3 coding DNA: TGTGCCAGCAGCTTATCGGTTGCCCATATTCAGTACTTC. Its translation is CASSLSVAHIQYF.